Listed below are T cell receptor beta chains from one sample, sequenced in a study of T cell repertoires in cytomegalovirus infection. TCRdb re-analysed the reads in MiXCR, keeping a single row per CDR3 protein. This repertoire shows roughly 500,000 distinct CDR3 sequences, approximately 46% found once; its top ten account for 43%. Their antigens are not known. The sequences come from cultured PBMCs, collected from culture after CMV antigen stimulation. The receptors shown here come from a human donor in good health (CMV status not recorded). Some clones in this sample may be carry-over from other donors' samples. CDR3s include the opening cysteine and the closing phenylalanine or tryptophan. D genes are given only for firm matches. The size field is filled for only some rows; it gives once, few, many or a size class.

J: TRBJ2-1; D: .; V: TRBV20-1; size: .; CDR3: CSARNRGLNEQFF; DNA: TGCAGTGCTAGAAATAGGGGACTTAATGAGCAGTTCTTC
J: TRBJ1-3; D: .; V: TRBV6-6; size: .; CDR3: CASRARSGNTIYF; DNA: TGTGCCAGCAGGGCAAGGTCTGGAAACACCATATATTTT
J: TRBJ2-1; D: .; V: TRBV7-6; size: few; CDR3: CASSFRAEHNNEQFF; DNA: TGTGCCAGCAGCTTCCGGGCGGAGCATAACAATGAGCAGTTCTTC
J: TRBJ2-4; D: TRBD2; V: TRBV7-8; size: few; CDR3: CASSLETSGGPENIQYF; DNA: TGTGCCAGCAGCTTAGAAACTAGCGGGGGACCCGAAAACATTCAGTACTTC
J: TRBJ1-2; D: .; V: TRBV12-3/TRBV12-4; size: .; CDR3: CASNQPEGGYTF; DNA: TGTGCCAGCAACCAACCGGAGGGCGGCTACACCTTC
J: TRBJ2-7; D: TRBD1; V: TRBV6-5; size: .; CDR3: CASSYPTGGRYEQYF; DNA: TGTGCCAGCAGTTACCCTACAGGGGGCAGGTACGAGCAGTACTTC
J: TRBJ2-7; D: .; V: TRBV6-6; size: .; CDR3: CASRHTLVRHREISEQYF; DNA: TGTGCCAGCAGACATACCCTCGTTCGTCACAGGGAAATCTCCGAGCAGTACTTC
J: TRBJ2-1; D: TRBD2; V: TRBV11-2; size: .; CDR3: CASSSYQGLADLNEQFF; DNA: TGTGCCAGCAGCTCCTATCAAGGACTAGCGGACCTCAATGAGCAGTTCTTC
J: TRBJ2-7; D: .; V: TRBV2; size: .; CDR3: CASSSQGGGYEQYF; DNA: TGTGCCAGCAGTTCCCAAGGGGGTGGCTACGAGCAGTACTTC
J: TRBJ1-2; D: .; V: TRBV7-8; size: few; CDR3: CASSSRHPYGYTF; DNA: TGTGCCAGCAGCTCCAGACATCCCTATGGCTACACCTTC
J: TRBJ1-2; D: TRBD1; V: TRBV20-1; size: .; CDR3: CSAPTDRGNGYTF; DNA: TGCAGTGCCCCCACGGACAGGGGAAATGGCTACACCTTC
J: TRBJ2-5; D: .; V: TRBV6-2/TRBV6-3; size: few; CDR3: CASREGRQETQYF; DNA: TGTGCCAGCAGGGAGGGCCGACAAGAGACCCAGTACTTC
J: TRBJ2-1; D: TRBD2; V: TRBV20-1; size: few; CDR3: CSARMAGVSYNEQFF; DNA: TGCAGTGCTAGAATGGCGGGAGTCTCCTACAATGAGCAGTTCTTC
J: TRBJ2-2; D: TRBD2; V: TRBV4-1; size: few; CDR3: CASTRSGTNTGELFF; DNA: TGCGCCAGCACCCGTAGCGGGACGAACACCGGGGAGCTGTTTTTT
J: TRBJ1-1; D: .; V: TRBV12-3/TRBV12-4; size: once; CDR3: CASSFFKNTEAFF; DNA: TGTGCCAGCAGTTTCTTCAAGAACACTGAAGCTTTCTTT
J: TRBJ1-1; D: .; V: TRBV7-9; size: .; CDR3: CASSFLGAEAFF; DNA: TGTGCCAGCAGCTTTCTTGGGGCTGAAGCTTTCTTT
J: TRBJ1-6; D: .; V: TRBV3-1; size: .; CDR3: CASSQERSPLHF; DNA: TGTGCCAGCAGCCAAGAACGCTCACCCCTCCACTTT
J: TRBJ1-1; D: .; V: TRBV7-9; size: .; CDR3: CASSLGPLGYGTEAFF; DNA: TGTGCCAGCAGCTTAGGGCCACTGGGGTATGGCACTGAAGCTTTCTTT
J: TRBJ2-2; D: .; V: TRBV12-5; size: few; CDR3: CASGLVLAGITGELFF; DNA: TGTGCTAGTGGTTTGGTACTGGCAGGAATCACCGGGGAGCTGTTTTTT
J: TRBJ2-1; D: .; V: TRBV12-3/TRBV12-4; size: .; CDR3: CASTGLASAWQFF; DNA: TGTGCCAGCACAGGGCTGGCGTCCGCATGGCAGTTCTTC
J: TRBJ2-1; D: .; V: TRBV7-6; size: .; CDR3: CASSLGEYDEQFF; DNA: TGTGCCAGCAGCCTAGGCGAGTACGATGAGCAGTTCTTC
J: TRBJ1-1; D: TRBD1; V: TRBV29-1; size: .; CDR3: CSVGGTRQGGMNTEAFF; DNA: TGCAGCGTTGGGGGTACTCGGCAGGGGGGAATGAACACTGAAGCTTTCTTT
J: TRBJ1-1; D: TRBD1; V: TRBV7-2; size: many; CDR3: CASSRQGMNTEAFF; DNA: TGTGCCAGCAGCCGACAGGGTATGAACACTGAAGCTTTCTTT
J: TRBJ1-3; D: .; V: TRBV7-2; size: .; CDR3: CASRQTARNTIYF; DNA: TGTGCCAGCAGGCAGACAGCGAGAAACACCATATATTTT
J: TRBJ2-1; D: TRBD2; V: TRBV30; size: .; CDR3: CAWTTSGAYNEQFF; DNA: TGTGCCTGGACAACTAGCGGGGCATACAATGAGCAGTTCTTC
J: TRBJ1-5; D: .; V: TRBV6-2/TRBV6-3; size: .; CDR3: CASQTTYKPQHF; DNA: TGTGCCAGCCAGACAACCTACAAGCCCCAGCATTTT
J: TRBJ2-7; D: .; V: TRBV5-1; size: .; CDR3: CASSPWGGDEQYF; DNA: TGCGCCAGCAGCCCTTGGGGCGGTGACGAGCAGTACTTC
J: TRBJ2-6; D: TRBD1; V: TRBV6-2/TRBV6-3; size: .; CDR3: CASSFDTGTGSSGANVLTF; DNA: TGTGCCAGCAGCTTTGACACCGGGACAGGGTCTTCTGGGGCCAACGTCCTGACTTTC
J: TRBJ2-7; D: .; V: TRBV7-8; size: few; CDR3: CASRRTHDRSGSYEQYF; DNA: TGTGCCAGCAGGCGTACCCACGACAGATCGGGCTCCTACGAGCAGTACTTC
J: TRBJ2-7; D: .; V: TRBV5-5; size: few; CDR3: CASSLRISYEQYF; DNA: TGTGCCAGCAGCTTGAGGATAAGCTACGAGCAGTACTTC
J: TRBJ2-1; D: .; V: TRBV15; size: .; CDR3: CATSRVQGHNEQFF; DNA: TGTGCCACCAGCAGAGTTCAGGGCCACAATGAGCAGTTCTTC
J: TRBJ2-2; D: .; V: TRBV24-1; size: .; CDR3: CATSVGDATGELFF; DNA: TGTGCCACCAGTGTTGGGGACGCAACCGGGGAGCTGTTTTTT
J: TRBJ2-1; D: TRBD2; V: TRBV29-1; size: .; CDR3: CSVAGGGPSSYNEQFF; DNA: TGCAGCGTTGCCGGGGGGGGGCCCTCTTCCTACAATGAGCAGTTCTTC
J: TRBJ1-3; D: .; V: TRBV7-4; size: .; CDR3: CASSFIPTSEGGNTIYF; DNA: TGTGCCAGCAGCTTTATCCCCACGTCGGAGGGAGGAAACACCATATATTTT
J: TRBJ1-5; D: .; V: TRBV23-1; size: .; CDR3: CASSQSEDISNQPQHF; DNA: TGCGCCAGCAGTCAATCGGAAGATATCAGCAATCAGCCCCAGCATTTT
J: TRBJ2-5; D: .; V: TRBV11-2; size: .; CDR3: CASSLNGETQYF; DNA: TGTGCCAGCAGCTTGAATGGGGAGACCCAGTACTTC
J: TRBJ2-7; D: .; V: TRBV5-1; size: .; CDR3: CASSSPAGRVSYEQYF; DNA: TGCGCCAGCAGCTCCCCTGCGGGGCGGGTCTCCTACGAGCAGTACTTC
J: TRBJ1-2; D: TRBD1; V: TRBV7-2; size: many; CDR3: CASSSTGATAGYGYTF; DNA: TGTGCCAGCAGCTCGACAGGGGCCACCGCTGGCTATGGCTACACCTTC
J: TRBJ2-6; D: .; V: TRBV7-2; size: .; CDR3: CASSARGANVLTF; DNA: TGTGCCAGCAGCGCACGAGGGGCCAACGTCCTGACTTTC
J: TRBJ2-3; D: .; V: TRBV5-1; size: .; CDR3: CASRDPSTDTQYF; DNA: TGCGCCAGCAGAGACCCTAGCACAGATACGCAGTATTTT
J: TRBJ2-3; D: .; V: TRBV4-1; size: few; CDR3: CASSQGGQAQYF; DNA: TGCGCCAGCAGCCAAGGGGGACAAGCGCAGTATTTT
J: TRBJ2-1; D: TRBD2; V: TRBV25-1; size: .; CDR3: CASSEAGNSGNEQFF; DNA: TGTGCCAGCAGTGAGGCAGGGAATAGCGGGAATGAGCAGTTCTTC
J: TRBJ2-7; D: .; V: TRBV7-2; size: few; CDR3: CASSFTPSPDYEQYF; DNA: TGTGCCAGCAGCTTTACACCCTCCCCCGATTACGAGCAGTACTTC
J: TRBJ2-3; D: .; V: TRBV12-3/TRBV12-4; size: few; CDR3: CASSLTRFSDTQYF; DNA: TGTGCCAGCAGTTTAACTAGATTCTCAGATACGCAGTATTTT
J: TRBJ1-1; D: .; V: TRBV5-4; size: many; CDR3: CASSLDRGNTEAFF; DNA: TGTGCCAGCAGCTTAGATAGGGGGAACACTGAAGCTTTCTTT
J: TRBJ1-2; D: TRBD1; V: TRBV7-2; size: .; CDR3: CASSWDRIYGYTF; DNA: TGTGCCAGCAGCTGGGACAGAATCTATGGCTACACCTTC
J: TRBJ2-3; D: .; V: TRBV12-3/TRBV12-4; size: .; CDR3: CASSVAPLRDTTDTQYF; DNA: TGTGCCAGCAGCGTAGCGCCACTGAGGGACACCACAGATACGCAGTATTTT
J: TRBJ1-1; D: .; V: TRBV12-3/TRBV12-4; size: few; CDR3: CASSLGELAFF; DNA: TGTGCCAGCAGTTTGGGGGAATTAGCTTTCTTT
J: TRBJ2-7; D: .; V: TRBV7-6; size: .; CDR3: CASSLFLNGEQYF; DNA: TGTGCCAGCAGCTTATTTCTGAACGGGGAGCAGTACTTC
J: TRBJ1-5; D: .; V: TRBV6-6; size: .; CDR3: CASEGSNSNQPQHF; DNA: TGTGCCAGCGAGGGGTCCAATAGCAATCAGCCCCAGCATTTT